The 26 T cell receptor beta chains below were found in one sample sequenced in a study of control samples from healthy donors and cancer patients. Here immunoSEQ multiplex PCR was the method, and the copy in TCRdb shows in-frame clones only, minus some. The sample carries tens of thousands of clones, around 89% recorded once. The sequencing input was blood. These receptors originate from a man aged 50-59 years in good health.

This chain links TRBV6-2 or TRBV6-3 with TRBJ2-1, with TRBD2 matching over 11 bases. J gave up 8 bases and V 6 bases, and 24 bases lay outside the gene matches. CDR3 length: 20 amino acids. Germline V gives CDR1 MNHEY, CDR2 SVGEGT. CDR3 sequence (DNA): TGTGCCAGCAGCCTTTGGGCTAGCGGGGGGAAACGTCAATTGGGGGATGAGCAGTTCTTC. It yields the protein CASSLWASGGKRQLGDEQFF.

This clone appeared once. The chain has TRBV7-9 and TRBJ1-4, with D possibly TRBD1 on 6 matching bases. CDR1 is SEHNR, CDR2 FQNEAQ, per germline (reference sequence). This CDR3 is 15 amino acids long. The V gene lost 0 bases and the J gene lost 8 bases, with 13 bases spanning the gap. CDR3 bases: TGTGCCAGCAGCTTAGCGTTGGGGGCGCAAGAAAAACTGTTTTTT. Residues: CASSLALGAQEKLFF.

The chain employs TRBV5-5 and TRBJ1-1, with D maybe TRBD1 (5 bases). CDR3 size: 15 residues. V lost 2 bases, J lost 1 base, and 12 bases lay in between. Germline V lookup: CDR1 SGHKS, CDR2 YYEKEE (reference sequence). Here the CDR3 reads CASSFGGGSNTEAFF. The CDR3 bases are TGTGCCAGCAGCTTTGGTGGGGGATCGAACACTGAAGCTTTCTTT.

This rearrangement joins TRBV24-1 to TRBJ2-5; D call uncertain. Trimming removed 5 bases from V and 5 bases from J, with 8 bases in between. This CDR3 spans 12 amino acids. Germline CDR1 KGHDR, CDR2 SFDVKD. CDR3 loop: CATSVWGETQYF. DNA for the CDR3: TGTGCCACCAGTGTATGGGGTGAGACCCAGTACTTC.

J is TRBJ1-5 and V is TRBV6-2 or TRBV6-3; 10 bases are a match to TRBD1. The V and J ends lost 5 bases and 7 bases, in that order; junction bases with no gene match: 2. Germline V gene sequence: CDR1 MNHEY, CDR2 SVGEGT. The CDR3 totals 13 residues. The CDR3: CASSGGQGQPQHF. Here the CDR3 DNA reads TGTGCCAGCAGTGGGGGACAGGGGCAGCCCCAGCATTTT.

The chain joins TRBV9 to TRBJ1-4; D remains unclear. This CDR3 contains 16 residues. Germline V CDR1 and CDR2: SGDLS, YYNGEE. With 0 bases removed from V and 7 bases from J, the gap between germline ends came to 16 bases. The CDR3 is CASSVGGWGPTEKLFF. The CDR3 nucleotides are TGTGCCAGCAGCGTAGGAGGTTGGGGTCCGACTGAAAAACTGTTTTTT.

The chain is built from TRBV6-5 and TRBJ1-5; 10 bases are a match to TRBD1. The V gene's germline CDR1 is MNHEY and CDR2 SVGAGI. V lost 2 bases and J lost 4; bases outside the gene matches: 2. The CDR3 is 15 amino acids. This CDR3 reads CASSYGQGGNQPQHF. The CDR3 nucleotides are TGTGCCAGCAGTTACGGACAGGGGGGGAATCAGCCCCAGCATTTT.

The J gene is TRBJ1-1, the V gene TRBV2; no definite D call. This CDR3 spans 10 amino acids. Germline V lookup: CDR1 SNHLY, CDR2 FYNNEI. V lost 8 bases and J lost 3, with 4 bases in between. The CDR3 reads CASSYTEAFF. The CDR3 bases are TGTGCCAGCTCGTACACTGAAGCTTTCTTT.

The CDR3 sequence: CASSIKGTGYEQYF. CDR3 bases: TGTGCCAGCAGCATTAAAGGGACAGGCTACGAGCAGTACTTC. V is TRBV7-8 and J is TRBJ2-7; 8 bases match TRBD1. CDR1 and CDR2 (germline): SGHVS, FQNEAQ. The ends lost 5 bases at V and 3 bases at J; junction bases unmatched: 6. There are 14 residues in the CDR3.

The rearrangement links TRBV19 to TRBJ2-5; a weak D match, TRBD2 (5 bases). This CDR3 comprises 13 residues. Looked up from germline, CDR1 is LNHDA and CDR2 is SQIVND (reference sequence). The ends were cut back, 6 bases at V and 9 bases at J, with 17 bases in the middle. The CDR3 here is CASSQNRGSAQYF. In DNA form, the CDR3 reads TGTGCCAGTAGCCAAAACCGCGGGTCGGCCCAGTACTTC.

The CDR3 sequence is CASSQDQAGLAGAPVQFF. The CDR3 DNA sequence: TGCGCCAGCAGCCAAGATCAAGCGGGACTAGCGGGGGCCCCAGTGCAGTTCTTC. This chain uses TRBV4-3 with TRBJ2-1, with 14 positions matching TRBD2. The CDR3 runs to 18 residues. Germline-derived CDR1 and CDR2 are LGHNA and YSLEER. With 0 bases clipped from V and 12 bases from J, the junction kept 13 bases outside the gene matches.

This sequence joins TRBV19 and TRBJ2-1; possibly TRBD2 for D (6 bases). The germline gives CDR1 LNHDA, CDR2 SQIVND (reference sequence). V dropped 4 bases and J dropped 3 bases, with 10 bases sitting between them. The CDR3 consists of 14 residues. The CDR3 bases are TGTGCCAGTAGTAGGGCGGGGTACTACAATGAGCAGTTCTTC. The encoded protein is CASSRAGYYNEQFF. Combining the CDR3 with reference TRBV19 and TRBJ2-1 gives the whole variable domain DGGITQSPKYLFRKEGQNVTLSCEQNLNHDAMYWYRQDPGQGLRLIYYSQIVNDFQKGDIAEGYSVSREKKESFPLTVTSAQKNPTAFYLCASSRAGYYNEQFFGPGTRLTVL.

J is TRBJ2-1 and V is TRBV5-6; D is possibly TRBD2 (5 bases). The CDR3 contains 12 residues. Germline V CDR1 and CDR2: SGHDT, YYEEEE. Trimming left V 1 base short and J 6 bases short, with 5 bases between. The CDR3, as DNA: TGTGCCAGCAGCTTGACTAGCAATGAGCAGTTCTTC. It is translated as CASSLTSNEQFF.

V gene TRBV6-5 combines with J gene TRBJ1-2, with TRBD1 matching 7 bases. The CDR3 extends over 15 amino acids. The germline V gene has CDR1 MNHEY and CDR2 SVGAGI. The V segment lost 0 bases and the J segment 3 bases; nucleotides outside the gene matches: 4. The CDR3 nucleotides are TGTGCCAGCAGTTACTCGGGGGGACAGTACTATGGCTACACCTTC. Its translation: CASSYSGGQYYGYTF.

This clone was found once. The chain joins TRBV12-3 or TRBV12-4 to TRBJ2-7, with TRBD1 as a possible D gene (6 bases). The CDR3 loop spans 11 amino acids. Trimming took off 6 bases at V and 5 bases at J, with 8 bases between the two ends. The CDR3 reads CASSQGHEQYF. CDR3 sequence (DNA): TGTGCCAGCAGCCAGGGGCACGAGCAGTACTTC.

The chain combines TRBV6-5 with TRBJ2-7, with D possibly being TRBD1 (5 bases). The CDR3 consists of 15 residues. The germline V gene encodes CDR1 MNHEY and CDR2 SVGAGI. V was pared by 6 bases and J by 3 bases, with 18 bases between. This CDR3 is CASSPTPTVHYEQYF. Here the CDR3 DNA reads TGTGCCAGCAGCCCCACCCCGACAGTCCACTACGAGCAGTACTTC.

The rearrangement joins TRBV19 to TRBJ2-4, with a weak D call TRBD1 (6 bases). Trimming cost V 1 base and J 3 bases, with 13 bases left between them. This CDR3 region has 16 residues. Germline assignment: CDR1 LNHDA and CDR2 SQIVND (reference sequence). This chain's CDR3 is CASSIGPGVGKNIQYF. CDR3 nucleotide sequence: TGTGCCAGTAGTATAGGGCCAGGGGTAGGCAAAAACATTCAGTACTTC.

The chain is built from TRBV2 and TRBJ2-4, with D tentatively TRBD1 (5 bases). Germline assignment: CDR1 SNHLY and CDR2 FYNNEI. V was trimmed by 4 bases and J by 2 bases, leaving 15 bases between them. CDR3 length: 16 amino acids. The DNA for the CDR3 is TGTGCCAGCAGTGCTTGGGGCCACATGACCAAAAACATTCAGTACTTC. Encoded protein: CASSAWGHMTKNIQYF. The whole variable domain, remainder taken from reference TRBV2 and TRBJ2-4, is EPEVTQTPSHQVTQMGQEVILRCVPISNHLYFYWYRQILGQKVEFLVSFYNNEISEKSEIFDDQFSVERPDGSNFTLKIRSTKLEDSAMYFCASSAWGHMTKNIQYFGAGTRLSVL.

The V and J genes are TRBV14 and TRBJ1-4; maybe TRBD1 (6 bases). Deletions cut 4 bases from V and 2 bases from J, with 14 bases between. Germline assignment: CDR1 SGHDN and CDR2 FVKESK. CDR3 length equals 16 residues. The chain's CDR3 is CASSRAGQGTNEKLFF. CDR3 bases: TGTGCCAGCAGCCGGGCCGGGCAGGGGACTAATGAAAAACTGTTTTTT.

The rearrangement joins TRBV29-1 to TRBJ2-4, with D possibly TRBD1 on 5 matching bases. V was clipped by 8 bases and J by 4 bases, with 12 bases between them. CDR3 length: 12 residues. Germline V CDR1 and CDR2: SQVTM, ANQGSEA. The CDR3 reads CSPPDSKNIQYF. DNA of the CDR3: TGCAGCCCCCCAGACAGTAAAAACATTCAGTACTTC.

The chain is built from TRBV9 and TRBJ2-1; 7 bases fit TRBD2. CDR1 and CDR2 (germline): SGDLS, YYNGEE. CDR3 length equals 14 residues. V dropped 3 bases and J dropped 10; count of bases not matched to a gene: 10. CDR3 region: CASSARPGGREQFF. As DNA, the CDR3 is TGTGCCAGCAGCGCCCGACCGGGGGGTCGGGAGCAGTTCTTC.

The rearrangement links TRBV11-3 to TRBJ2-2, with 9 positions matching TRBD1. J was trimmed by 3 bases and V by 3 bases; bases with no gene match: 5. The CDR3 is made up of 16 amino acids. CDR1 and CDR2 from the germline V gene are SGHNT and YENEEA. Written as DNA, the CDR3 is TGTGCCAGCAGCTTTTCGGGACAGGGTTACACCGGGGAGCTGTTTTTT. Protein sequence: CASSFSGQGYTGELFF.

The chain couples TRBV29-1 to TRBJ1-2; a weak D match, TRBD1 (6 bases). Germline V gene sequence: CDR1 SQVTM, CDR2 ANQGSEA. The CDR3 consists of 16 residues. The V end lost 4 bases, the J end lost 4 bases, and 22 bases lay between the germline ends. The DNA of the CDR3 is TGCAGCGTTGGAGGGGAACAGGGTTCCCCGTCCTATGGCTACACCTTC. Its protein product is CSVGGEQGSPSYGYTF.

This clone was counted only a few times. This chain's CDR3 is CASSPSEVNSPLHF. The CDR3 DNA is TGTGCCAGCTCACCATCGGAAGTCAATTCACCCCTCCACTTT. This chain joins TRBV18 and TRBJ1-6, with D uncertain. This CDR3 has 14 amino acids. V lost 2 bases, J lost 7 bases, and 9 bases lay in between. Per the germline V gene, CDR1 is KGHSH and CDR2 is LQKENI.

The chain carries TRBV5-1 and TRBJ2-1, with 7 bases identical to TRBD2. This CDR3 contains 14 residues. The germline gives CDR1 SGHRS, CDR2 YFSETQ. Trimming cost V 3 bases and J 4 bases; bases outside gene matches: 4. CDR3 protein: CASSSGGNYNEQFF. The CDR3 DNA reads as TGCGCCAGCAGCTCGGGGGGAAATTACAATGAGCAGTTCTTC.

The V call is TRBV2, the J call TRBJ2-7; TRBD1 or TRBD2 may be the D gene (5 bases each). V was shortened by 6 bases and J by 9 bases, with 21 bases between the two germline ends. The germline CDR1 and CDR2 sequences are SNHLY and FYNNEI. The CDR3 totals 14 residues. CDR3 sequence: CASRKIGASTWQYF. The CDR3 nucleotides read TGTGCCAGCAGGAAGATCGGGGCCTCTACTTGGCAGTACTTC. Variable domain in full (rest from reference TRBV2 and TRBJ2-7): EPEVTQTPSHQVTQMGQEVILRCVPISNHLYFYWYRQILGQKVEFLVSFYNNEISEKSEIFDDQFSVERPDGSNFTLKIRSTKLEDSAMYFCASRKIGASTWQYFGPGTRLTVT.